The 28 T cell receptor beta chains listed next were all sequenced from one sample in a study of blood T cell repertoires in COVID-19. The repertoire was sequenced with immunoSEQ multiplex PCR; TCRdb's copy has only in-frame clones and lacks some. The sample comprises 250,000 to 350,000 clones, about 89% of which are singletons, and around 0.8% rests with the top ten. The sequencing sample was made of peripheral blood. These receptors were collected from a man aged 25 to 45 with acute or convalescent COVID-19.

The chain uses TRBV7-2 and TRBJ2-7, with D possibly being TRBD2 (6 bases). CDR1 is SGHTA, CDR2 FQGNSA, per germline. V shed 3 bases and J shed 1 base, with 16 bases lying between them. There are 16 residues in the CDR3. The DNA of the CDR3 is TGTGCCAGCAGCTTGCAGGCCCGGGGGTTATCCTACGAGCAGTACTTC. The encoded protein is CASSLQARGLSYEQYF. Looking up the rest from reference TRBV7-2 and TRBJ2-7 gives the full variable domain: GAGVSQSPSNKVTEKGKDVELRCDPISGHTALYWYRQSLGQGLEFLIYFQGNSAPDKSGLPSDRFSAERTGGSVSTLTIQRTQQEDSAVYLCASSLQARGLSYEQYFGPGTRLTVT.

The chain is built from TRBV7-2 and TRBJ2-5, with 10 bases matching TRBD2. The germline V gene encodes CDR1 SGHTA and CDR2 FQGNSA. V shed 5 bases, J shed 5 bases, and the junction held 8 bases outside the gene matches. The CDR3 is 15 amino acids. The CDR3 loop is CASSPRVTSGETQYF. CDR3 sequence (DNA): TGTGCCAGCAGCCCGCGCGTGACTAGCGGGGAGACCCAGTACTTC.

CDR3: CASSRGQGAPGNTIYF. The CDR3 DNA is TGTGCCAGCAGCCGAGGACAGGGGGCTCCTGGAAACACCATATATTTT. V and J are TRBV7-8 and TRBJ1-3, with 11 bases aligning to TRBD1. CDR1 is SGHVS, CDR2 FQNEAQ, per germline. The V and J ends lost 5 bases and 2 bases, in that order; junction bases with no gene match: 5. The CDR3 has 16 residues.

The rearrangement links TRBV5-1 to TRBJ1-5, with 7 nucleotides matching TRBD1. After removal of 4 bases from V and 1 base from J, the junction contained 5 bases not matched to a gene. Per the germline V gene, CDR1 is SGHRS and CDR2 is YFSETQ. CDR3 length: 15 amino acids. This chain's CDR3 is CASSRTGQSNQPQHF. The CDR3 DNA reads TGCGCCAGCAGCCGCACGGGACAGAGCAATCAGCCCCAGCATTTT. Complete variable domain (other parts from reference TRBV5-1 and TRBJ1-5): KAGVTQTPRYLIKTRGQQVTLSCSPISGHRSVSWYQQTPGQGLQFLFEYFSETQRNKGNFPGRFSGRQFSNSRSEMNVSTLELGDSALYLCASSRTGQSNQPQHFGDGTRLSIL.

This clone came up a few times. This chain connects TRBV27 to TRBJ1-2; D gene unclear. Deletions cut 2 bases from V and 1 base from J, with 11 bases between. CDR1 MNHEY and CDR2 SMNVEV come from the germline V gene (reference sequence). This CDR3 has 15 amino acids. CDR3 residues: CASSLRGPYNYGYTF. Here the CDR3 DNA reads TGTGCCAGCAGTTTAAGAGGGCCATATAACTATGGCTACACCTTC.

This chain links TRBV5-1 with TRBJ2-5; 7 bases are shared with TRBD1. V was pared by 4 bases and J by 1 base, with 1 base of the junction left unmatched. The CDR3 is made up of 13 amino acids. Germline values: CDR1 SGHRS, CDR2 YFSETQ. The CDR3 region is CASSGTAQETQYF. The DNA of the CDR3 is TGCGCCAGCAGCGGGACAGCCCAAGAGACCCAGTACTTC.

The chain has TRBV19 and TRBJ1-5; TRBD1 matches at 7 bases. CDR1 is LNHDA and CDR2 is SQIVND in the germline V gene (reference sequence). The V segment lost 4 bases and the J segment 6 bases; nucleotides outside the gene matches: 9. CDR3 length: 15 amino acids. The CDR3 loop reads CASSTDRVGFQPQHF. The CDR3 region has the DNA TGTGCCAGTAGTACAGACAGGGTAGGGTTTCAGCCCCAGCATTTT.

The CDR3 here is CASSQVQGATGEQFF. CDR3 coding DNA: TGTGCCAGCAGCCAAGTTCAGGGGGCGACGGGCGAGCAGTTCTTC. This rearrangement joins TRBV14 to TRBJ2-1; 8 bases are a match to TRBD1. The CDR3 length is 15 residues. From germline, CDR1 is SGHDN and CDR2 FVKESK. Trimming removed 1 base from V and 10 bases from J; junction bases left unmatched: 9.

This CDR3 is CASSLGTGGDTQYF. In DNA, the CDR3 is TGCGCCAGCAGCCTAGGGACAGGGGGAGATACGCAGTATTTT. The chain uses TRBV5-1 and TRBJ2-3; 11 nucleotides align to TRBD1. Trimming removed 4 bases from V and 5 bases from J; junction bases left unmatched: 3. This CDR3 spans 14 amino acids. Germline CDR1 is SGHRS and CDR2 is YFSETQ.

The genes are TRBV28 and TRBJ1-1, with D possibly TRBD1 on 5 matching bases. There are 17 residues in the CDR3. V lost 5 bases and J lost 2, with 21 bases in between. The V gene's germline CDR1 is MDHEN and CDR2 SYDVKM. The CDR3 coding sequence is TGTGCCAGCAGTCCAATAGGGCCTGGGGGGGGTAACACTGAAGCTTTCTTT. Encoded protein: CASSPIGPGGGNTEAFF.

The chain links TRBV6-5 to TRBJ2-7, with 9 bases that match TRBD2. This CDR3 contains 16 residues. V was pared by 0 bases and J by 1 base, with 4 bases of the junction left unmatched. Germline CDR1 reads MNHEY; CDR2 reads SVGAGI. This CDR3 reads CASSYSWLAGSYEQYF. As DNA, the CDR3 is TGTGCCAGCAGTTACTCGTGGCTAGCGGGGTCCTACGAGCAGTACTTC.

The rearrangement joins TRBV4-2 to TRBJ1-1, with unresolved D. This CDR3 comprises 11 residues. V was pared by 6 bases and J by 6 bases, with 8 bases between. Looked up from germline, CDR1 is LGHNA and CDR2 is YNFKEQ. The CDR3 reads CASSVGAEAFF. Here the CDR3 DNA reads TGTGCCAGCAGTGTGGGAGCTGAAGCTTTCTTT.

This chain connects TRBV6-1 to TRBJ2-5; 9 bases align to TRBD2. CDR1 and CDR2 from the germline V gene are MNHNS and SASEGT. After removal of 3 bases from V and 3 bases from J, the junction contained 14 bases not matched to a gene. The CDR3 loop spans 18 amino acids. The CDR3 region is CASSEPRGRRGGKETQYF. The DNA for the CDR3 is TGTGCCAGCAGTGAGCCTCGGGGGAGGCGGGGGGGAAAAGAGACCCAGTACTTC.

The rearrangement uses TRBV19 and TRBJ1-2, with 9 bases lining up with TRBD1. CDR1 and CDR2 from the germline V gene are LNHDA and SQIVND (reference sequence). The length of the CDR3 is 17 residues. V dropped 4 bases and J dropped 4; count of bases not matched to a gene: 13. CDR3 in DNA: TGTGCCAGTAGTAGGGACAGGGTGTTTTCGATCGTCTATGGCTACACCTTC. Translated, it gives CASSRDRVFSIVYGYTF.

The sample holds one count of this clone. The V gene is TRBV4-1, the J gene TRBJ2-3, with 9 positions matching TRBD2. The ends lost 0 bases at V and 3 bases at J; junction bases unmatched: 13. The CDR3 is made up of 19 amino acids. Germline V gives CDR1 MGHRA, CDR2 YSYEKL. DNA for the CDR3: TGCGCCAGCAGCCAAGATAGGTCTAGCGGGGACCGGAGGACAGATACGCAGTATTTT. It codes for CASSQDRSSGDRRTDTQYF.

This chain joins TRBV18 and TRBJ1-2, with D possibly TRBD1 on 5 matching bases. The V end lost 3 bases, the J end lost 0 bases, and 17 bases lay between the germline ends. The CDR3 length is 17 residues. Germline loops: CDR1 KGHSH, CDR2 LQKENI. Here the CDR3 reads CASSPYDSYNPNYGYTF. For the CDR3, the DNA is TGTGCCAGCTCACCGTACGACAGCTATAACCCTAACTATGGCTACACCTTC.

Concerning this clone itself: Additional DNA sequences in this sample encode the identical CDR3. CDR3 amino acids: CASSLDPVNTGELFF. Here the CDR3 DNA reads TGCGCCAGCAGCTTGGATCCGGTAAACACCGGGGAGCTGTTTTTT. The genes are TRBV5-1 and TRBJ2-2; the D is unclear. The V end was cut by 0 bases, the J end by 2 bases, with 8 bases between. Germline CDR1 is SGHRS and CDR2 is YFSETQ. The CDR3 contains 15 residues.

This rearrangement joins TRBV5-5 to TRBJ1-5, with 7 bases lining up with TRBD1. This CDR3 spans 17 amino acids. The ends lost 7 bases at V and 0 bases at J; junction bases unmatched: 13. CDR1 and CDR2 (germline): SGHKS, YYEKEE (reference sequence). The CDR3 DNA is TGTGCCAGCTCCCTCTTTCCCAGGGGGAATAGCAATCAGCCCCAGCATTTT. Encoded protein: CASSLFPRGNSNQPQHF.

This clone was observed once. This chain links TRBV5-4 with TRBJ1-2, with unresolved D. V dropped 4 bases and J dropped 10 bases, with 20 bases sitting between them. Germline values: CDR1 SGHNT, CDR2 YYREEE (reference sequence). The CDR3 extends over 14 amino acids. CDR3 bases: TGTGCCAGCAGCCCCAAGGAGGCCCCCGGGGACTACACCTTC. Protein sequence: CASSPKEAPGDYTF.

The rearrangement uses TRBV7-8 and TRBJ2-1; 7 bases match TRBD1. The CDR3 covers 17 residues. The germline CDR1 and CDR2 sequences are SGHVS and FQNEAQ. Unmatched junction bases numbered 10, after V lost 4 bases and J lost 1 base. For the CDR3, the DNA is TGTGCCAGCAGCTCCCTATCCGGGACAGTATCCTACAATGAGCAGTTCTTC. Its translation is CASSSLSGTVSYNEQFF.

This chain joins TRBV6-5 and TRBJ1-1; no firm D call. Germline CDR1 MNHEY, CDR2 SVGAGI. The V and J ends lost 2 bases and 5 bases respectively, with 9 bases between them. This CDR3 has 13 amino acids. The CDR3 is CASSYGRATEAFF. CDR3 DNA: TGTGCCAGCAGTTACGGCCGTGCTACTGAAGCTTTCTTT.

This clone was observed once. The chain couples TRBV6-6 to TRBJ2-1; D gene uncertain. The CDR3 has 13 amino acids. The V and J ends lost 6 bases and 11 bases respectively, with 17 bases between them. CDR1 and CDR2 from the germline V gene are MNHNY and SVGAGI (reference sequence). CDR3 protein: CASRKSTPYQQFF. In nucleotides, the CDR3 is TGTGCCAGCAGAAAATCGACTCCATACCAGCAGTTCTTC.

The rearrangement uses TRBV7-8 and TRBJ1-2; D is possibly TRBD1 (6 bases). Trimming shortened V by 1 base and J by 9 bases, and 18 bases separated the two germline ends. The CDR3 spans 15 residues. Germline V gene data show CDR1 as SGHVS and CDR2 as FQNEAQ. The CDR3 spells CASSLERAGTRRYTF. The CDR3 region has the DNA TGTGCCAGCAGCTTAGAGCGTGCCGGGACACGTCGCTACACCTTC.

This sequence joins TRBV9 and TRBJ2-3, with 12 bases matching TRBD2. The length of the CDR3 is 16 residues. V lost 3 bases to trimming and J lost 5 bases; unmatched junction nucleotides: 7. From germline, CDR1 is SGDLS and CDR2 YYNGEE. CDR3 nucleotide sequence: TGTGCCAGCAGCGCCACGGCTAGCGGGAGGGGAGATACGCAGTATTTT. It codes for CASSATASGRGDTQYF.

This clone was detected only a few times. The chain joins TRBV28 to TRBJ1-1, with 7 bases matching TRBD1. Germline-derived CDR1 and CDR2 are MDHEN and SYDVKM. With 7 bases clipped from V and 4 bases from J, the junction kept 12 bases outside the gene matches. The CDR3 runs to 15 residues. The CDR3 here is CASTFQDRWATEAFF. The DNA for the CDR3 is TGTGCCAGCACTTTTCAGGACAGGTGGGCCACTGAAGCTTTCTTT.

This clone was picked up one time. The chain couples TRBV30 to TRBJ2-1, with D possibly matching TRBD2 (7 bases). V lost 5 bases and J lost 6, with 14 bases in between. The CDR3 covers 13 residues. Germline V gene data show CDR1 as GTSNPN and CDR2 as SVGIG (reference sequence). The CDR3 sequence is CAWGGASPNEQFF. The CDR3 DNA sequence: TGTGCCTGGGGGGGGGCAAGCCCCAATGAGCAGTTCTTC. Filled out from reference TRBV30 and TRBJ2-1, the complete variable domain reads SQTIHQWPATLVQPVGSPLSLECTVEGTSNPNLYWYRQAAGRGLQLLFYSVGIGQISSEVPQNLSASRPQDRQFILSSKKLLLSDSGFYLCAWGGASPNEQFFGPGTRLTVL.

V and J are TRBV4-2 and TRBJ1-6; D perhaps matches TRBD1 (6 bases). CDR1 and CDR2 from the germline V gene are LGHNA and YNFKEQ. The CDR3 contains 16 residues. Trimming cost V 0 bases and J 8 bases, with 14 bases left between them. CDR3 DNA sequence: TGTGCCAGCAGCCAAGATCCTGAACAGGGATATTCACCCCTCCACTTT. Its translation is CASSQDPEQGYSPLHF.

The chain combines TRBV6-5 with TRBJ1-3; D remains ambiguous. This CDR3 has 15 residues. Germline CDR1 MNHEY, CDR2 SVGAGI. Trimming cost V 0 bases and J 1 base, with 7 bases left between them. The CDR3 DNA is TGTGCCAGCAGTTACTCGGGCAGATCTGGAAACACCATATATTTT. Protein sequence: CASSYSGRSGNTIYF.